Following are 19 T cell receptor beta chains from one sample sequenced in a study of CD8 T cells in ankylosing spondylitis. TCRdb reprocessed the 5' RACE reads via MiXCR and lists one record per CDR3 protein. Of about 240,000 distinct CDR3 sequences in the sample, roughly a quarter were seen once. Sequenced sample: blood, either unsorted or a sorted T cell fraction (not recorded which). The source of these receptors is a male donor with ankylosing spondylitis or in good health (not recorded which).

The chain recombines TRBV5-5 with TRBJ1-1; D gene ambiguous. Trimming took 0 bases from V and 0 from J, leaving 9 bases between them. Germline CDR1 is SGHKS and CDR2 is YYEKEE (reference sequence). This CDR3 spans 15 amino acids. CDR3 loop: CASSLVWTVNTEAFF. For the CDR3, the DNA is TGTGCCAGCAGCTTGGTCTGGACGGTGAACACTGAAGCTTTCTTT.

This chain uses TRBV20-1 with TRBJ2-7, with TRBD2 identical over 7 bases. The CDR3 length is 15 residues. Losses at the gene ends were 3 bases for V and 7 bases for J; bases not matched to a gene: 15. Germline V gives CDR1 DFQATT, CDR2 SNEGSKA (reference sequence). CDR3 DNA sequence: TGCAGTGCTAGTTCGGCGGGGGACGCACACAGGGAGCAGTACTTC. Its translation is CSASSAGDAHREQYF.

This clonotype was detected only a few times. This chain joins TRBV20-1 and TRBJ2-3; D gene uncertain. Germline-derived CDR1 and CDR2 are DFQATT and SNEGSKA (reference sequence). The CDR3 totals 13 residues. The germline V and J ends were trimmed by 1 base and 3 bases, with 8 bases remaining between them. The CDR3 here is CSARGTLTDTQYF. The DNA for the CDR3 is TGCAGTGCTAGAGGCACTTTGACAGATACGCAGTATTTT.

This clonotype was recorded at least ten times. The rearrangement links TRBV5-1 to TRBJ2-2; unclear D gene. In germline, CDR1 is SGHRS, CDR2 YFSETQ. V lost 2 bases to trimming and J lost 2 bases, with 10 bases between them. This CDR3 is built from 15 residues. This chain's CDR3 is CASSFGTFNTGELFF. CDR3 sequence (DNA): TGCGCCAGCAGCTTTGGCACGTTCAACACCGGGGAGCTGTTTTTT.

This clonotype was seen a handful of times. The V and J genes are TRBV20-1 and TRBJ2-6; TRBD1 is a possible D gene (6 bases). CDR1 is DFQATT and CDR2 is SNEGSKA in the germline V gene (reference sequence). The CDR3 covers 16 residues. V was clipped by 4 bases and J by 3 bases, with 16 bases between them. CDR3 residues: CSAKGLRGYGANVLTF. CDR3 bases: TGCAGTGCTAAGGGCCTAAGGGGGTATGGGGCCAACGTCCTGACTTTC.

This clonotype appeared many times. This chain links TRBV6-2 or TRBV6-3 with TRBJ1-6, with D possibly TRBD1 on 5 matching bases. CDR1 is MNHEY and CDR2 is SVGEGT in the germline V gene. The CDR3 is 17 amino acids. Trimming cost V 2 bases and J 10 bases, with 21 bases left between them. CDR3 nucleotide sequence: TGTGCCAGCAGTTACACACTTCGGACACCGTTTTGGTCACCCCTCCACTTT. Residues: CASSYTLRTPFWSPLHF.

The V and J genes are TRBV11-3 and TRBJ2-3; D gene uncertain. Per germline, CDR1 SGHNT and CDR2 YENEEA. The CDR3 totals 15 residues. V dropped 1 base and J dropped 3 bases, with 11 bases sitting between them. DNA of the CDR3: TGTGCCAGCAGCTTAGCAGCTGGATCAACAGATACGCAGTATTTT. The encoded protein is CASSLAAGSTDTQYF.

The chain carries TRBV29-1 and TRBJ2-1, with 10 bases that match TRBD1. Germline CDR1 SQVTM, CDR2 ANQGSEA. The CDR3 length is 16 residues. V shed 4 bases and J 10 bases; nucleotides not matched to a gene: 16. CDR3 bases: TGCAGCGTTGTCCCCCCGACAGGGGGCCACGATGACGAGCAGTTCTTC. It codes for CSVVPPTGGHDDEQFF.

The sample holds many counts of this clonotype. The V call is TRBV5-1, the J call TRBJ2-1; 7 nucleotides align to TRBD1. The CDR3 is 15 residues long. CDR1 SGHRS and CDR2 YFSETQ come from the germline V gene. V was pared by 3 bases and J by 6 bases, with 9 bases of the junction left unmatched. CDR3 loop: CASSSPGTVPNEQFF. CDR3 sequence (DNA): TGCGCCAGCAGCTCCCCCGGGACAGTCCCCAATGAGCAGTTCTTC.

This chain joins TRBV20-1 and TRBJ2-7; D tentatively reads TRBD1 or TRBD2 (6 bases each). The V gene lost 6 bases and the J gene lost 7 bases, with 25 bases spanning the gap. From germline, CDR1 is DFQATT and CDR2 SNEGSKA (reference sequence). The length of the CDR3 is 15 residues. In DNA form, the CDR3 reads TGCAGTGCCCGATGGGGGGCAGGCGCGAATCGGGAGCAGTACTTC. Translation gives CSARWGAGANREQYF.

In this sample, this clonotype turned up many times. This chain uses TRBV15 with TRBJ2-3, with D hard to call. Germline V gene sequence: CDR1 LNHNV, CDR2 YYDKDF (reference sequence). This CDR3 has 13 residues. The V end was cut by 3 bases, the J end by 4 bases, with 8 bases between. CDR3 residues: CATSSGRADTQYF. The DNA for the CDR3 is TGTGCCACCAGCAGTGGGCGAGCAGATACGCAGTATTTT. Looking up the rest from reference TRBV15 and TRBJ2-3 gives the full variable domain: DAMVIQNPRYQVTQFGKPVTLSCSQTLNHNVMYWYQQKSSQAPKLLFHYYDKDFNNEADTPDNFQSRRPNTSFCFLDIRSPGLGDTAMYLCATSSGRADTQYFGPGTRLTVL.

The sample holds a few counts of this clonotype. V is TRBV20-1 and J is TRBJ2-7; TRBD2 matches at 8 bases. Trimming took 6 bases from V and 2 from J; bases not matched to a gene: 9. The CDR3 spans 14 residues. From germline, CDR1 is DFQATT and CDR2 SNEGSKA (reference sequence). The CDR3 DNA is TGCAGTGCGGGGGGAGCGGGGGACACCTACGAGCAGTACTTC. The encoded protein is CSAGGAGDTYEQYF.

The chain employs TRBV18 and TRBJ2-7; D remains ambiguous. Germline V gene data show CDR1 as KGHSH and CDR2 as LQKENI. Trimming removed 3 bases from V and 3 bases from J, with 9 bases in between. There are 13 residues in the CDR3. CDR3: CASSPARDYEQYF. The CDR3 DNA reads TGTGCCAGCTCACCTGCTAGGGACTACGAGCAGTACTTC.

At least ten counts were recorded for this clonotype. V and J are TRBV28 and TRBJ1-2; D remains unclear. The ends were cut back, 1 base at V and 8 bases at J, with 11 bases in the middle. The V gene's germline CDR1 is MDHEN and CDR2 SYDVKM. This CDR3 is 13 amino acids long. CDR3 bases: TGTGCCAGCAGTTTATCGGCCCTAGGAGGCTACACCTTC. This sequence encodes CASSLSALGGYTF.

This clonotype was counted only a few times. The chain combines TRBV3-1 with TRBJ2-7; D gene unclear. The V gene lost 1 base and the J gene lost 5 bases, with 12 bases spanning the gap. CDR1 LGHDT and CDR2 YNNKEL come from the germline V gene (reference sequence). CDR3 size: 14 residues. CDR3 nucleotides: TGTGCCAGCAGCCAAGTGGCACAGTGGGACGAGCAGTACTTC. Its translation: CASSQVAQWDEQYF.

CDR3 protein: CASALGHDTDTQYF. The CDR3 bases are TGTGCCAGCGCCCTGGGGCACGACACAGATACGCAGTATTTT. The chain recombines TRBV2 with TRBJ2-3, with D possibly TRBD1 on 5 matching bases. Germline-derived CDR1 and CDR2 are SNHLY and FYNNEI. This CDR3 contains 14 residues. V lost 8 bases and J 2 bases, leaving 14 bases between the germline ends.

J is TRBJ2-1 and V is TRBV7-8; possible D gene TRBD2, 5 bases. The CDR3 sequence is 17 residues long. Trimming shortened V by 0 bases and J by 0 bases, and 12 bases separated the two germline ends. Germline CDR1 is SGHVS and CDR2 is FQNEAQ. CDR3 region: CASSLAPGISSYNEQFF. CDR3 nucleotide sequence: TGTGCCAGCAGCTTAGCTCCGGGGATAAGCTCCTACAATGAGCAGTTCTTC. The full variable domain, completed using reference TRBV7-8 and TRBJ2-1, is GAGVSQSPRYKVAKRGQDVALRCDPISGHVSLFWYQQALGQGPEFLTYFQNEAQLDKSGLPSDRFFAERPEGSVSTLKIQRTQQEDSAVYLCASSLAPGISSYNEQFFGPGTRLTVL.

This clonotype has only a few counts. The chain is built from TRBV20-1 and TRBJ2-7, with TRBD2 identical over 14 bases. V trimming: 6 bases; J trimming: 0 bases; junction bases outside the gene matches: 10. CDR3 length: 17 amino acids. In germline, CDR1 is DFQATT, CDR2 SNEGSKA (reference sequence). CDR3 DNA: TGCAGTGCGGGAGGGACTAGCGGGGGTCTCCTCTCCTACGAGCAGTACTTC. It encodes CSAGGTSGGLLSYEQYF.

This clonotype was detected many times. This chain uses TRBV4-1 with TRBJ2-5, with D perhaps matching TRBD2 (5 bases). Germline assignment: CDR1 MGHRA and CDR2 YSYEKL. V lost 0 bases and J 2 bases, leaving 19 bases between the germline ends. The length of the CDR3 is 18 residues. CDR3 in amino acids: CASSQDRVLGGIQETQYF. The CDR3 nucleotides read TGCGCCAGCAGCCAAGATAGGGTTCTTGGAGGAATACAAGAGACCCAGTACTTC.